The rows below give T cell receptor beta chains drawn from one sample of a study of beta chain features in type 1 diabetes. Sequencing used immunoSEQ multiplex PCR; TCRdb keeps in-frame clones, though not all of them. The sample consists of over 600,000 clones, under 15% of them appearing once. The sequenced sample was naive CD4+ T cells from blood. These receptors all stem from a young man with type 1 diabetes. Both conserved end residues are part of each CDR3. The D gene is left open where the match is weak. Part of the rows lack a size; the others show once, few, many or a class for expanded clones.

J gene: TRBJ1-1; clone size: NA; V gene: TRBV9; D gene: TRBD1; CDR3 DNA: TGTGCCAGCAGCGCTACAGGGGGCATAACTGAAGCTTTCTTT; CDR3 protein: CASSATGGITEAFF
J gene: TRBJ2-1; clone size: NA; V gene: TRBV2; D gene: TRBD2; CDR3 DNA: TGTGCCACCAAGACTAGCGGGGGTGAGCAGTTCTTC; CDR3 protein: CATKTSGGEQFF
J gene: TRBJ2-5; clone size: NA; V gene: TRBV9; D gene: NA; CDR3 DNA: TGTGCCAGCAGCGTCGGCGTGAGCGCGATAGAGACCCAGTACTTC; CDR3 protein: CASSVGVSAIETQYF
J gene: TRBJ2-3; clone size: few; V gene: TRBV7-9; D gene: TRBD1; CDR3 DNA: TGTGCCAGCAGTCAAGGTGCCAGGGGGACAGATACGCAGTATTTT; CDR3 protein: CASSQGARGTDTQYF
J gene: TRBJ2-2; clone size: NA; V gene: TRBV27; D gene: NA; CDR3 DNA: TGTGCCAGCAGAGGAGGGGCCGGGGAGCTGTTTTTT; CDR3 protein: CASRGGAGELFF
J gene: TRBJ2-5; clone size: few; V gene: TRBV29-1; D gene: NA; CDR3 DNA: TGCAGCGTCCTTCCAGGGGTATTGGGACGGGAGACCCAGTACTTC; CDR3 protein: CSVLPGVLGRETQYF
J gene: TRBJ2-7; clone size: NA; V gene: TRBV25-1; D gene: NA; CDR3 DNA: TGTGCCAGCGCGGCGGCAGGGAGTAACTACGAGCAGTACTTC; CDR3 protein: CASAAAGSNYEQYF
J gene: TRBJ1-2; clone size: few; V gene: TRBV7-2; D gene: TRBD1; CDR3 DNA: TGTGCCAGCAGCTGGGACAGGAACTATGGCTACACCTTC; CDR3 protein: CASSWDRNYGYTF
J gene: TRBJ1-2; clone size: NA; V gene: TRBV7-3; D gene: NA; CDR3 DNA: TGTGCCAGCAGTCCGCACGGGAGGTTTGCCTATGGCTACACCTTC; CDR3 protein: CASSPHGRFAYGYTF
J gene: TRBJ1-5; clone size: NA; V gene: TRBV7-2; D gene: NA; CDR3 DNA: TGTGCCAGCAGCCCGGGGGGCAATCAGCCCCAGCATTTT; CDR3 protein: CASSPGGNQPQHF
J gene: TRBJ1-2; clone size: NA; V gene: TRBV10-3; D gene: NA; CDR3 DNA: TGTGCCATCAGTGAGTCGGACCTTAGCGGTGGCTACACCTTC; CDR3 protein: CAISESDLSGGYTF
J gene: TRBJ2-7; clone size: NA; V gene: TRBV2; D gene: NA; CDR3 DNA: TGTGCCAGCAGTGACGGACAGCTTTACGAGCAGTACTTC; CDR3 protein: CASSDGQLYEQYF
J gene: TRBJ2-7; clone size: NA; V gene: TRBV25-1; D gene: NA; CDR3 DNA: TGTGCCAGCAGTGAGGCCCCAGGAGGGGGAACCTACGAGCAGTACTTC; CDR3 protein: CASSEAPGGGTYEQYF
J gene: TRBJ1-4; clone size: NA; V gene: TRBV30; D gene: TRBD1; CDR3 DNA: TGTGCCTGTACGGGGACAGAGGGTGAAAAACTGTTTTTT; CDR3 protein: CACTGTEGEKLFF
J gene: TRBJ1-1; clone size: few; V gene: TRBV29-1; D gene: NA; CDR3 DNA: TGCAGCGTTGAGGGCTCGGGGAACACTGAAGCTTTCTTT; CDR3 protein: CSVEGSGNTEAFF
J gene: TRBJ1-2; clone size: few; V gene: TRBV9; D gene: NA; CDR3 DNA: TGTGCCAGCAGCGTAGGGTTAGGGTCCCTCTATGGCTACACCTTC; CDR3 protein: CASSVGLGSLYGYTF
J gene: TRBJ1-5; clone size: NA; V gene: TRBV2; D gene: NA; CDR3 DNA: TGTGCCAGCAGTGGCCCTGCGGGCAATCAGCCCCAGCATTTT; CDR3 protein: CASSGPAGNQPQHF
J gene: TRBJ2-7; clone size: few; V gene: TRBV5-1; D gene: NA; CDR3 DNA: TGCGCCAGCAGCTTTGTTGAGCCTTCCTATGAAGTGCAGTACTTC; CDR3 protein: CASSFVEPSYEVQYF
J gene: TRBJ1-1; clone size: few; V gene: TRBV7-8; D gene: NA; CDR3 DNA: TGTGCCAGCAGCTACGTCGGAGGGGCGAACACTGAAGCTTTCTTT; CDR3 protein: CASSYVGGANTEAFF
J gene: TRBJ2-3; clone size: NA; V gene: TRBV18; D gene: TRBD2; CDR3 DNA: TGTGCCAGCTCACCCCAACTAGCGGGGGGCACAGATACGCAGTATTTT; CDR3 protein: CASSPQLAGGTDTQYF
J gene: TRBJ2-1; clone size: few; V gene: TRBV11-2; D gene: NA; CDR3 DNA: TGTGCCAGCAGCTCGGGGACTTACAATGAGCAGTTCTTC; CDR3 protein: CASSSGTYNEQFF
J gene: TRBJ2-5; clone size: few; V gene: TRBV7-2; D gene: NA; CDR3 DNA: TGTGCCAGCAGCTTAATGGGACGGGCAGAGACCCAGTACTTC; CDR3 protein: CASSLMGRAETQYF
J gene: TRBJ2-1; clone size: NA; V gene: TRBV6-1; D gene: TRBD1; CDR3 DNA: TGTGCCAGCAGTGGTACAGGGGGCGAATCCTACAATGAGCAGTTCTTC; CDR3 protein: CASSGTGGESYNEQFF
J gene: TRBJ1-6; clone size: few; V gene: TRBV7-2; D gene: NA; CDR3 DNA: TGTGCCAGCAGCCAAGGACAAGGGCCTTCACCCCTCCACTTT; CDR3 protein: CASSQGQGPSPLHF
J gene: TRBJ2-1; clone size: NA; V gene: TRBV6-5; D gene: NA; CDR3 DNA: TGTGCCAGCAGTTACGGTAAGGGTGAGGAGCAGTTCTTC; CDR3 protein: CASSYGKGEEQFF
J gene: TRBJ1-1; clone size: few; V gene: TRBV25-1; D gene: TRBD1; CDR3 DNA: TGTGCCAGCAGTGAAGCCGGGACAGGGAACACTGAAGCTTTCTTT; CDR3 protein: CASSEAGTGNTEAFF
J gene: TRBJ1-2; clone size: NA; V gene: TRBV4-3; D gene: NA; CDR3 DNA: TGCGCCAGCAGCCAAGGGAGGTCGTTGGATGGCTACACCTTC; CDR3 protein: CASSQGRSLDGYTF
J gene: TRBJ2-7; clone size: NA; V gene: TRBV7-9; D gene: TRBD1; CDR3 DNA: TGTGCCAGCAGCCACCCCGGGACAGAACCTTACGAGCAGTACTTC; CDR3 protein: CASSHPGTEPYEQYF
J gene: TRBJ2-3; clone size: few; V gene: TRBV29-1; D gene: NA; CDR3 DNA: TGCAGCGTAGCGCTAGCTTCAGATACGCAGTATTTT; CDR3 protein: CSVALASDTQYF
J gene: TRBJ2-1; clone size: NA; V gene: TRBV9; D gene: TRBD1; CDR3 DNA: TGTGCCAGCAGCGGACAGGGGATCACCTACAATGAGCAGTTCTTC; CDR3 protein: CASSGQGITYNEQFF